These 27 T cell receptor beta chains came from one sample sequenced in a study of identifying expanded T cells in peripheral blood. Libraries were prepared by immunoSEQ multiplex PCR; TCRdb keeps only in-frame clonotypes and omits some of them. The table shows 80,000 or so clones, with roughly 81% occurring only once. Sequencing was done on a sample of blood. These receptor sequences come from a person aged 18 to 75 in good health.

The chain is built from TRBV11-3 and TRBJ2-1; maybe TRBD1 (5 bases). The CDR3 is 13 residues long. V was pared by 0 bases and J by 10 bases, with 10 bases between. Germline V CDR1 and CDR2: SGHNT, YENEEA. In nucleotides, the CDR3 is TGTGCCAGCAGCTTAGATGGGGCTGGGGAGCAGTTCTTC. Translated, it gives CASSLDGAGEQFF.

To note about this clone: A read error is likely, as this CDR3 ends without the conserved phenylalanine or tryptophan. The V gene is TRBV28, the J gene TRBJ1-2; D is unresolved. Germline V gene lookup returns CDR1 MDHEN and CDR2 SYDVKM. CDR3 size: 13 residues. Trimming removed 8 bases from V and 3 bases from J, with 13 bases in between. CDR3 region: CASRINRDYGYTL. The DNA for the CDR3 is TGTGCCAGCCGAATAAACCGGGACTATGGCTACACCCTC.

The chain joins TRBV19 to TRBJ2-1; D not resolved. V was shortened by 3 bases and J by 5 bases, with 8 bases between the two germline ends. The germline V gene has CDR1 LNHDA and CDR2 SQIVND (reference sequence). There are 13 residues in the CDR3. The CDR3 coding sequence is TGTGCCAGTAGTATTAACTTGAACAATGAGCAGTTCTTC. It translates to CASSINLNNEQFF.

The CDR3: CASSVGSGTGSEQFF. The CDR3 DNA is TGTGCCAGTAGTGTAGGCAGCGGGACCGGATCTGAGCAGTTCTTC. The chain combines TRBV19 with TRBJ2-1; TRBD2 agrees at 7 bases. Trimming removed 5 bases from V and 9 bases from J; junction bases left unmatched: 13. The CDR3 length is 15 residues. Germline loops: CDR1 LNHDA, CDR2 SQIVND (reference sequence).

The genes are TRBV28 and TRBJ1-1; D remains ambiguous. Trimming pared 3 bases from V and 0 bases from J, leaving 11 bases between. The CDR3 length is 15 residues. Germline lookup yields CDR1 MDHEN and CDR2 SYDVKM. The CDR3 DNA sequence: TGTGCCAGCAGTTTTGAGTGGGTGGTGAACACTGAAGCTTTCTTT. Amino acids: CASSFEWVVNTEAFF.

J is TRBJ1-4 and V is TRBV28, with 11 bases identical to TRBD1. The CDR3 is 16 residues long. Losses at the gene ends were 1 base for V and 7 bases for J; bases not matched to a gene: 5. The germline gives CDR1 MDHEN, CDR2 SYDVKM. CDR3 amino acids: CASSLFGQGAAEKLFF. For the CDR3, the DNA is TGTGCCAGCAGTTTATTTGGACAGGGGGCGGCTGAAAAACTGTTTTTT.

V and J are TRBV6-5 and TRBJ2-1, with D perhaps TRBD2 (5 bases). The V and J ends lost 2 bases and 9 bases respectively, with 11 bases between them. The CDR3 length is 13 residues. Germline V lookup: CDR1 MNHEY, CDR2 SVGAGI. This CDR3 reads CASSYPGNSEQFF. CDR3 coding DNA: TGTGCCAGCAGTTACCCCGGGAACAGTGAGCAGTTCTTC.

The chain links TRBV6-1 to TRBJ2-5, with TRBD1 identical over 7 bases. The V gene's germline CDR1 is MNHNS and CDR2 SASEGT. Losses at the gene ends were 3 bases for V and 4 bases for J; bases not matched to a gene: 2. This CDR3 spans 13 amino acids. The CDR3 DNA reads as TGTGCCAGCAGTGATCGGACAGGAGAGACCCAGTACTTC. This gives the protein CASSDRTGETQYF.

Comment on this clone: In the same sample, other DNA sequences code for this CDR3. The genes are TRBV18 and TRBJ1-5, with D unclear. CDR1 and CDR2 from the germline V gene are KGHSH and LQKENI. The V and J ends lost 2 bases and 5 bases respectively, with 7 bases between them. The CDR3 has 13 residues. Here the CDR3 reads CASSPEWDQPQHF. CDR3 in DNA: TGTGCCAGCTCACCAGAGTGGGATCAGCCCCAGCATTTT.

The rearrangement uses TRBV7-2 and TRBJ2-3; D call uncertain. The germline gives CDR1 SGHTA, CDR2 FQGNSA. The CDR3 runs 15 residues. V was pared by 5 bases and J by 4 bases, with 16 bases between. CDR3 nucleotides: TGTGCCAGCAGCCAAAGGGTGGGGATCGCAGATACGCAGTATTTT. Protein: CASSQRVGIADTQYF. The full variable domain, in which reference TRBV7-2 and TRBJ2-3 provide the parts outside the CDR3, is GAGVSQSPSNKVTEKGKDVELRCDPISGHTALYWYRQSLGQGLEFLIYFQGNSAPDKSGLPSDRFSAERTGGSVSTLTIQRTQQEDSAVYLCASSQRVGIADTQYFGPGTRLTVL.

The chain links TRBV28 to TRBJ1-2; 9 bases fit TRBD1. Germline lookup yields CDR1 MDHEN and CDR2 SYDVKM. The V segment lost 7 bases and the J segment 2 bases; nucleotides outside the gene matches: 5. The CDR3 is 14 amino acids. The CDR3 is CASKTGGLNYGYTF. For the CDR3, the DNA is TGTGCCAGCAAGACAGGGGGTTTGAACTATGGCTACACCTTC.

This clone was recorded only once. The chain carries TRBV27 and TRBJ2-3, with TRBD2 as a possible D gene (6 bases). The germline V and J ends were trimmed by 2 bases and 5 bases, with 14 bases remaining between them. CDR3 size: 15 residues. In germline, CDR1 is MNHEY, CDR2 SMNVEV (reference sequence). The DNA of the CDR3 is TGTGCCAGCAGTTTAGGGCTAGCGTACGGAGATACGCAGTATTTT. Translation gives CASSLGLAYGDTQYF.

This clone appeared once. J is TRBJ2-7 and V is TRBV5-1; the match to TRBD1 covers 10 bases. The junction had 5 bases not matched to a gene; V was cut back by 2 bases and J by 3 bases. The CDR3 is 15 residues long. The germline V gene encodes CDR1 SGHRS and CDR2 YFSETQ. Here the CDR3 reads CASSLLGQGDYEQYF. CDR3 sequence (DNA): TGCGCCAGCAGCTTACTCGGACAGGGGGACTACGAGCAGTACTTC. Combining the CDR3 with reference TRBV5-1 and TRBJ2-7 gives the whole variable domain KAGVTQTPRYLIKTRGQQVTLSCSPISGHRSVSWYQQTPGQGLQFLFEYFSETQRNKGNFPGRFSGRQFSNSRSEMNVSTLELGDSALYLCASSLLGQGDYEQYFGPGTRLTVT.

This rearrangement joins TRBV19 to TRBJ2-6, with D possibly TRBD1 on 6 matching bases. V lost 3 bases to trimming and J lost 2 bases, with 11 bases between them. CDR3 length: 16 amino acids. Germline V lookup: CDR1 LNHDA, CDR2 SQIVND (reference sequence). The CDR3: CASSMGAGAGANVLTF. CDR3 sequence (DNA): TGTGCCAGTAGTATGGGGGCAGGGGCTGGGGCCAACGTCCTGACTTTC.

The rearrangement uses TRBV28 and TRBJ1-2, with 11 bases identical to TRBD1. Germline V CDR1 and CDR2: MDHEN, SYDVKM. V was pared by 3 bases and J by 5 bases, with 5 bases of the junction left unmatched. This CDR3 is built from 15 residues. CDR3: CASSLGGTGGYGYTF. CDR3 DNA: TGTGCCAGCAGTTTGGGCGGGACAGGGGGATATGGCTACACCTTC.

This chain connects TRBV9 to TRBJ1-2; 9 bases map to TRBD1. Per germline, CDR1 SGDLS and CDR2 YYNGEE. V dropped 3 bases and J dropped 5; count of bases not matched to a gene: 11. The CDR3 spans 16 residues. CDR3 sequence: CASSGEGTGTRYGYTF. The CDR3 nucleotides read TGTGCCAGCAGCGGCGAGGGGACAGGGACTAGGTATGGCTACACCTTC.

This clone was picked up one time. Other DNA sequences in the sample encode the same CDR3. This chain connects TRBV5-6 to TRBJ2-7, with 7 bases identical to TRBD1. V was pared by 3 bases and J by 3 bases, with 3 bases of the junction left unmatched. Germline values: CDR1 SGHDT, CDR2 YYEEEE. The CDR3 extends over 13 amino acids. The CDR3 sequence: CASSSTGRYEQYF. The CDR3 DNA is TGTGCCAGCAGCTCGACAGGGCGCTACGAGCAGTACTTC.

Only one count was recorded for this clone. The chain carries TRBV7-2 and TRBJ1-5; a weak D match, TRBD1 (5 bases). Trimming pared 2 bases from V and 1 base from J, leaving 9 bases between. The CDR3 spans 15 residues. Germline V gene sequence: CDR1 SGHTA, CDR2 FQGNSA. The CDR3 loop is CASSLHGDSNQPQHF. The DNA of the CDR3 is TGTGCCAGCAGCTTACACGGGGACAGCAATCAGCCCCAGCATTTT. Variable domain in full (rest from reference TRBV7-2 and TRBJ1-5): GAGVSQSPSNKVTEKGKDVELRCDPISGHTALYWYRQSLGQGLEFLIYFQGNSAPDKSGLPSDRFSAERTGGSVSTLTIQRTQQEDSAVYLCASSLHGDSNQPQHFGDGTRLSIL.

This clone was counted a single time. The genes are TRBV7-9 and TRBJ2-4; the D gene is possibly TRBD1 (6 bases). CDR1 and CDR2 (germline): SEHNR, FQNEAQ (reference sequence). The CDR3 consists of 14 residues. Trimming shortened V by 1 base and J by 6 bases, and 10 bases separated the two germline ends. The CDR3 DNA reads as TGTGCCAGCAGCTTAGTCGAGACAGGAAACATTCAGTACTTC. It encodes CASSLVETGNIQYF.

CDR3 residues: CASRPWGPKINEQFF. The CDR3 DNA reads TGTGCCAGCAGGCCCTGGGGGCCGAAAATCAATGAGCAGTTCTTC. The chain joins TRBV5-4 to TRBJ2-1; weak D call: TRBD1 (6 bases). Trimming removed 5 bases at V and 6 bases at J, with 18 bases between. The CDR3 length is 15 residues. Germline CDR1 and CDR2: SGHNT and YYREEE (reference sequence).

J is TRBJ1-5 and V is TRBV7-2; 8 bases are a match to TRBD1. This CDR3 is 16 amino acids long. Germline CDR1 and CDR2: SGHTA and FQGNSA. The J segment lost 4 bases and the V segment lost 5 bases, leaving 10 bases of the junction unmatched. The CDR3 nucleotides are TGTGCCAGCAGCACCCAGACAGGGGTAGGTAATCAGCCCCAGCATTTT. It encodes CASSTQTGVGNQPQHF.

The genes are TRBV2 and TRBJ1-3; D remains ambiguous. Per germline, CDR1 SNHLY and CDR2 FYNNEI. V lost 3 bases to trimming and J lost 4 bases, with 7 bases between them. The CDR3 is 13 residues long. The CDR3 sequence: CASSDNGGNTIYF. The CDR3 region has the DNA TGTGCCAGCAGTGATAATGGGGGAAACACCATATATTTT.

The CDR3 region is CASSLGRARSYGYTF. CDR3 nucleotide sequence: TGTGCCAGCAGCTTGGGGAGGGCGCGGAGCTATGGCTACACCTTC. The chain is built from TRBV7-9 and TRBJ1-2; no clear D. Germline loops: CDR1 SEHNR, CDR2 FQNEAQ (reference sequence). The CDR3 totals 15 residues. The ends were cut back, 3 bases at V and 4 bases at J, with 15 bases in the middle. The full variable domain, rest sourced from reference TRBV7-9 and TRBJ1-2, is DTGVSQNPRHKITKRGQNVTFRCDPISEHNRLYWYRQTLGQGPEFLTYFQNEAQLEKSRLLSDRFSAERPKGSFSTLEIQRTEQGDSAMYLCASSLGRARSYGYTFGSGTRLTVV.

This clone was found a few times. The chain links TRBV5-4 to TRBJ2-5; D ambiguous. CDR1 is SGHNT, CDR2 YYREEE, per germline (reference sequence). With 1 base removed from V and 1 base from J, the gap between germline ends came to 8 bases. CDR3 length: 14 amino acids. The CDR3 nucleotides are TGTGCCAGCAGCTTGAGAGACCGCCAAGAGACCCAGTACTTC. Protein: CASSLRDRQETQYF.

CDR3 sequence (DNA): TGTGCCAGCAGTTACCTTATCGGACAGTCCTACGAGCAGTACTTC. Amino acids: CASSYLIGQSYEQYF. V gene TRBV6-6 combines with J gene TRBJ2-7; maybe TRBD1 (6 bases). This CDR3 has 15 residues. The germline V gene encodes CDR1 MNHNY and CDR2 SVGAGI (reference sequence). Trimming took off 2 bases at V and 1 base at J, with 12 bases between the two ends.

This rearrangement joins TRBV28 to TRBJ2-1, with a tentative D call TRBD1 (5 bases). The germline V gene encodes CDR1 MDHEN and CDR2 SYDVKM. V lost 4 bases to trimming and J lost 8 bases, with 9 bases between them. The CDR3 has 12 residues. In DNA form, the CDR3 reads TGTGCCAGCAGTTCAGGGCACGATGAGCAGTTCTTC. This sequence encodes CASSSGHDEQFF.

The CDR3: CASSKSDKAKRTDTQYF. CDR3 coding DNA: TGTGCCAGCAGCAAATCTGACAAGGCAAAACGCACAGATACGCAGTATTTT. The chain carries TRBV21-1 and TRBJ2-3; the table calls TRBD1, which could not be checked here. TRBV21-1 corresponds to a pseudogene. CDR3 length: 17 residues.